These 12 T cell receptor beta chains originate from one sample sequenced in a study of PD-1 blockade in classical Hodgkin lymphoma. Sequencing used immunoSEQ multiplex PCR; TCRdb keeps in-frame clones, though not all of them. The table lists 90,000 to 140,000 clones, roughly nine tenths of them singletons. Time point defined: cycle 4 day 1 (C4D1), after 6 weeks of nivolumab. Autologous stem cell transplantation was followed by relapse in every patient, and brentuximab vedotin exposure varied. Sequences were derived from peripheral blood mononuclear cells (PBMCs), sampled before the fourth cycle of nivolumab. The source is a human donor with classical Hodgkin lymphoma.

The chain carries TRBV2 and TRBJ1-5, with 9 bases matching TRBD1. V was pared by 5 bases and J by 5 bases, with 1 base of the junction left unmatched. This CDR3 has 13 residues. Germline V gene sequence: CDR1 SNHLY, CDR2 FYNNEI. The CDR3 DNA reads as TGTGCCAGCAGTCGGGACAGGGATCAGCCCCAGCATTTT. Translated: CASSRDRDQPQHF.

This chain links TRBV6-5 with TRBJ1-1, with unresolved D. Trimming left V 2 bases short and J 5 bases short, with 15 bases between. The CDR3 spans 15 residues. Germline V gene sequence: CDR1 MNHEY, CDR2 SVGAGI. CDR3 nucleotides: TGTGCCAGCAGTTACCGCACCTTCAGTGGGACTGAAGCTTTCTTT. Translated: CASSYRTFSGTEAFF.

The rearrangement joins TRBV19 to TRBJ1-4, with D possibly TRBD1 on 5 matching bases. The CDR3 totals 13 residues. Germline V gene data show CDR1 as LNHDA and CDR2 as SQIVND (reference sequence). Trimming took 8 bases from V and 14 from J, leaving 21 bases between them. The CDR3 here is CASAEGTPRSLFF. The CDR3 DNA follows: TGTGCCAGTGCCGAAGGGACCCCCCGGTCGCTGTTTTTT.

The chain combines TRBV19 with TRBJ1-1, with D possibly TRBD1 on 5 matching bases. This CDR3 has 14 amino acids. Trimming removed 1 base from V and 4 bases from J, with 10 bases in between. The V gene's germline CDR1 is LNHDA and CDR2 SQIVND (reference sequence). DNA for the CDR3: TGTGCCAGTAGTATAGGCAGGGTTGTCACTGAAGCTTTCTTT. Its protein is CASSIGRVVTEAFF.

The chain joins TRBV5-1 to TRBJ2-1; 12 bases align to TRBD2. From germline, CDR1 is SGHRS and CDR2 YFSETQ. The CDR3 sequence is 15 residues long. Germline trimming cut 3 bases from V and 10 bases from J; bases unmatched to any gene: 8. The CDR3 coding sequence is TGCGCCAGCAGCTCCAGACTAGCGGGAGACGGGGAGCAGTTCTTC. Protein product: CASSSRLAGDGEQFF.

V is TRBV11-3 and J is TRBJ2-1; 7 nucleotides line up with TRBD2. The CDR3 length is 15 residues. Germline V lookup: CDR1 SGHNT, CDR2 YENEEA. V gave up 3 bases and J gave up 8 bases; unmatched junction bases: 10. CDR3 sequence: CASSFGTGGTYEQFF. In nucleotides, the CDR3 is TGTGCCAGCAGCTTTGGGACGGGAGGTACCTATGAGCAGTTCTTC.

This chain joins TRBV29-1 and TRBJ2-7; TRBD1 might be the D (6 bases). There are 12 residues in the CDR3. Trimming removed 3 bases from V and 6 bases from J, with 12 bases in between. Looked up from germline, CDR1 is SQVTM and CDR2 is ANQGSEA. CDR3 sequence (DNA): TGCAGCGTTGATATGGACAGCGGCGAGCAGTACTTC. This gives the protein CSVDMDSGEQYF.

The rearrangement links TRBV29-1 to TRBJ1-1; D gene uncertain. CDR3 length: 13 residues. Germline assignment: CDR1 SQVTM and CDR2 ANQGSEA. V was shortened by 7 bases and J by 5 bases, with 17 bases between the two germline ends. The CDR3 is CSAEGGLGTEAFF. CDR3 bases: TGCAGCGCCGAGGGAGGGCTCGGGACTGAAGCTTTCTTT.

This chain uses TRBV6-4 with TRBJ2-5; possible D gene TRBD2, 6 bases. The CDR3 extends over 15 amino acids. V was trimmed by 7 bases and J by 3 bases, leaving 18 bases between them. Per germline, CDR1 MRHNA and CDR2 SNTAGT. The CDR3 loop is CASTVVTRPKETQYF. The DNA of the CDR3 is TGTGCCAGCACCGTCGTGACTAGACCTAAAGAGACCCAGTACTTC.

V and J are TRBV12-5 and TRBJ2-2, with D perhaps matching TRBD1 (5 bases). CDR3 length: 15 residues. Germline CDR1 LGHNT, CDR2 FRNRAP. The V end was cut by 1 base, the J end by 6 bases, with 12 bases between. CDR3 in amino acids: CASGLGRVSPGELFF. The CDR3 DNA is TGTGCTAGTGGTTTGGGCAGGGTCAGCCCCGGGGAGCTGTTTTTT.

The chain carries TRBV7-2 and TRBJ2-7; 11 nucleotides agree with TRBD2. Trimming at V came to 6 bases and at J to 3 bases, leaving 7 bases not matched to a gene. CDR1 SGHTA and CDR2 FQGNSA come from the germline V gene. The CDR3 runs 15 residues. The CDR3 bases are TGTGCCAGCAGACAAACTAGCGGGGGCATCTACGAGCAGTACTTC. It yields the protein CASRQTSGGIYEQYF.

This chain connects TRBV27 to TRBJ2-1, with TRBD2 matching over 11 bases. The V gene's germline CDR1 is MNHEY and CDR2 SMNVEV (reference sequence). Trimming cost V 5 bases and J 4 bases; bases outside gene matches: 7. This CDR3 comprises 16 residues. CDR3 sequence reads: CASSLRIAGGYNEQFF. The CDR3, as DNA: TGTGCCAGCAGTCTCCGAATAGCGGGAGGGTACAATGAGCAGTTCTTC.